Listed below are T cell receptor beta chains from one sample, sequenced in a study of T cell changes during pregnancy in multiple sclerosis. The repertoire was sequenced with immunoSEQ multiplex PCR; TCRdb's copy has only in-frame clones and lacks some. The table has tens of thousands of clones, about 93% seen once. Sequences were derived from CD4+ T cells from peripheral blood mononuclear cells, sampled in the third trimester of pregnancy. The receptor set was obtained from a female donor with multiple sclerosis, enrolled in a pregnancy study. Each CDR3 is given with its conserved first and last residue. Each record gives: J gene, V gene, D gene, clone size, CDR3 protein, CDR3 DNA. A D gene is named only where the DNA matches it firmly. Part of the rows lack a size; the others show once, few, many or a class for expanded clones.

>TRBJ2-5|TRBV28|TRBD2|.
CASSQGLAGGLQTQYF
TGTGCCAGCAGCCAAGGACTAGCGGGAGGGTTACAGACCCAGTACTTC
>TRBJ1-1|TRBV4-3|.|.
CASSQIQGTEAFF
TGCGCCAGCAGCCAGATTCAGGGCACTGAAGCTTTCTTT
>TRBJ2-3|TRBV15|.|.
CATSRAGAREAQYF
TGTGCCACCAGCAGAGCGGGGGCTCGGGAGGCGCAGTATTTT
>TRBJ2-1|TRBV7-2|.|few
CASSLFTGNNEQFF
TGTGCCAGCAGCTTATTCACAGGTAACAATGAGCAGTTCTTC
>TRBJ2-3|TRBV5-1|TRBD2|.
CASRHKEASGRGASTDTQYF
TGCGCCAGCAGACACAAGGAGGCTAGCGGGAGAGGAGCTAGCACAGATACGCAGTATTTT
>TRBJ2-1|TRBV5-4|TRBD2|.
CASSASTGGLHEQFF
TGTGCCAGCAGCGCTAGCACGGGAGGGCTCCATGAGCAGTTCTTC
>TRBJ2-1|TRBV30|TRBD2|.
CAWTPFLAGGYNEQFF
TGTGCCTGGACGCCCTTCCTAGCGGGAGGTTACAATGAGCAGTTCTTC
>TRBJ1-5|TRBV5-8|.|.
CASSQIGTQHF
TGTGCCAGCAGCCAGATCGGGACCCAGCATTTT
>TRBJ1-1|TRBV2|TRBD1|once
CASSRTGKNTEAFF
TGTGCCAGCAGTCGGACAGGAAAGAACACTGAAGCTTTCTTT
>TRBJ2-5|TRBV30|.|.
CAWTGPRETQYF
TGTGCCTGGACTGGTCCGCGGGAGACCCAGTACTTC
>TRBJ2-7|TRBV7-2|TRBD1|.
CASSLGPGGDYEQYF
TGTGCCAGCAGCTTAGGGCCAGGGGGCGACTACGAGCAGTACTTC
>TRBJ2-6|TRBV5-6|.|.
CASSLISAGANVLTF
TGTGCCAGCAGCTTGATCTCCGCTGGGGCCAACGTCCTGACTTTC
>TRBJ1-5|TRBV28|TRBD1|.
CASKGAGAHNQPQHF
TGTGCCAGCAAGGGGGCAGGGGCACACAATCAGCCCCAGCATTTT
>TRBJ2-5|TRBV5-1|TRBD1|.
CASSGTEETQYF
TGCGCCAGCAGCGGGACAGAAGAGACCCAGTACTTC
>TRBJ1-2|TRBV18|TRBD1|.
CASSAGDRKNYGYTF
TGTGCCAGCTCAGCAGGGGACAGGAAAAACTATGGCTACACCTTC
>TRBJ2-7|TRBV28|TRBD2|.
CASSTAGLAGYEQYF
TGTGCCAGCAGCACCGCGGGACTAGCGGGCTACGAGCAGTACTTC
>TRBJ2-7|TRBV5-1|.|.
CASSLVPGQGYEQYF
TGCGCCAGCAGCTTGGTTCCCGGACAAGGCTACGAGCAGTACTTC
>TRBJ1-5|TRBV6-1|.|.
CASSDGWSNQPQHF
TGTGCCAGCAGTGACGGGTGGAGCAATCAGCCCCAGCATTTT
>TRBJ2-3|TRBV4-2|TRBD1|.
CASSPGHRGASTDTQYF
TGTGCCAGCAGTCCGGGGCACAGGGGGGCTTCCACAGATACGCAGTATTTT
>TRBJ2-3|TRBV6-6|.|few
CASSPRTASTDTQYF
TGTGCCAGCAGCCCTAGGACTGCCAGCACAGATACGCAGTATTTT
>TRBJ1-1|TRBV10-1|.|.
CASSVTRVNTEAFF
TGCGCCAGCAGTGTGACCAGGGTAAACACTGAAGCTTTCTTT
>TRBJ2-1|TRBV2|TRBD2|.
CASSENGLALNEQFF
TGTGCCAGCAGTGAAAACGGACTAGCTCTCAATGAGCAGTTCTTC
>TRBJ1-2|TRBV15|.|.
CATSRDTYGYTF
TGTGCCACCAGCAGGGACACTTATGGCTACACCTTC
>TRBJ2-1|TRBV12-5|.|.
CASGLRDEQFF
TGTGCTAGTGGTTTGCGCGATGAGCAGTTCTTC
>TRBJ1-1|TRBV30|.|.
CAWGTGYRDTEAFF
TGTGCCTGGGGTACAGGGTACAGGGACACTGAAGCTTTCTTT
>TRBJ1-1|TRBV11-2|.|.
CASSLRVNTEAFF
TGTGCCAGCAGCTTAAGAGTGAACACTGAAGCTTTCTTT
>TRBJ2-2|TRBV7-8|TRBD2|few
CASRHSGTSGRTTGELFF
TGTGCCAGCAGACATTCCGGGACTAGCGGGAGGACCACCGGGGAGCTGTTTTTT
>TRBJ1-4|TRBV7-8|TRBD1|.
CASSGGPNEKLFF
TGTGCCAGTTCAGGGGGCCCTAATGAAAAACTGTTTTTT
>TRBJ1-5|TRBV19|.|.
CASSWSPRTNQPQHF
TGTGCCAGTAGTTGGAGCCCACGAACAAATCAGCCCCAGCATTTT
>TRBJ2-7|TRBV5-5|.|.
CASSREWAAYEQYF
TGTGCCAGCAGCCGGGAGTGGGCTGCCTACGAGCAGTACTTC
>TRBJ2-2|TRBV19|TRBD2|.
CASSTRTSGRATTGELFF
TGTGCCAGTAGTACGAGGACTAGCGGGAGGGCGACGACCGGGGAGCTGTTTTTT
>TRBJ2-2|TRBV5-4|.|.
CASSPGQTGELFF
TGTGCCAGCAGCCCTGGACAAACCGGGGAGCTGTTTTTT
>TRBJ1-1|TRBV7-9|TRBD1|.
CASSQDTGVAEAFF
TGTGCCAGCAGCCAAGATACAGGGGTCGCTGAAGCTTTCTTT
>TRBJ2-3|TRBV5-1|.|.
CASSAVADTQYF
TGCGCCAGCAGCGCAGTTGCAGATACGCAGTATTTT
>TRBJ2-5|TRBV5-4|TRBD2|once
CASSTGLAGETQYF
TGTGCCAGCAGCACGGGACTAGCGGGAGAGACCCAGTACTTC
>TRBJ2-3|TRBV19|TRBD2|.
CASSKRTSGSTDTQYF
TGTGCCAGTAGTAAAAGGACTAGCGGTAGCACAGATACGCAGTATTTT
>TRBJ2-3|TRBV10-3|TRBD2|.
CATGGLAGGDTQYF
TGTGCCACCGGGGGACTAGCGGGAGGAGATACGCAGTATTTT
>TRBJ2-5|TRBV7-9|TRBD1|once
CASSWGQAETQYF
TGTGCCAGCAGCTGGGGACAGGCGGAGACCCAGTACTTC
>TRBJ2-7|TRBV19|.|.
CASSNRGSARAYEQYF
TGTGCCAGTAGTAATAGGGGATCGGCCAGAGCCTACGAGCAGTACTTC
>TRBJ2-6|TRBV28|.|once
CASSAYGKGVGANVLTF
TGTGCCAGCAGCGCATACGGGAAAGGAGTGGGGGCCAACGTCCTGACTTTC
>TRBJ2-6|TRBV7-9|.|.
CASRLPNRQAATGANVLTF
TGTGCCAGCAGGCTCCCAAATCGCCAGGCCGCAACTGGGGCCAACGTCCTGACTTTC
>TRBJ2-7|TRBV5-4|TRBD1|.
CASSLGTGHPSYEQYF
TGTGCCAGCAGCTTGGGGACAGGGCACCCCTCCTACGAGCAGTACTTC